This TCR beta chain came from a study of cytomegalovirus exposure and HLA in healthy donors. Germline assignment: CDR1 SGHNT and CDR2 YENEEA. There are 12 residues in the CDR3. V was pared by 7 bases and J by 6 bases, with 11 bases between. Data came from immunoSEQ multiplex PCR; TCRdb stores just in-frame clones and leaves some out. The table records about 150,000 clones, roughly 89% of them present only once. This chain connects TRBV11-3 to TRBJ2-3; possible D gene TRBD2, 5 bases. This TCR derives from a woman aged 18 to 35 in good health and CMV-seropositive. The sequencing input was PBMCs. CDR3 sequence: CASKAPGDTQYF. CDR3 in DNA: TGTGCCAGCAAAGCACCGGGGGATACGCAGTATTTT.